This TCR beta chain was obtained from a study of pediatric ulcerative colitis. Study results and caveats: In rectum, acute severe colitis had expanded clones and less diversity.

V was shortened by 7 bases and J by 0 bases, with 12 bases between the two germline ends. Germline V CDR1 and CDR2: WSHSY, SAAADI. This CDR3 region has 14 residues. Worth noting for this clone: As yet, its antigen is unknown.

Controls had colonoscopy for suspected IBD, with normal endoscopy and no IBD the following year. The blood sample was taken during the colonoscopy visit. Only in-frame clones appear in the TCRdb table, and some are missing; sequencing was by immunoSEQ multiplex PCR. The sample holds about 60,000 clones, about 89% seen once. The receptor comes from a boy aged 10-17 years who was a control in a study of pediatric ulcerative colitis. Sequenced sample: blood. The chain is built from TRBV10-2 and TRBJ1-2; tentative D call: TRBD1 (5 bases). CDR3: CASIGAGANYGYTF. Here the CDR3 DNA reads TGCGCCAGCATCGGGGCAGGCGCTAACTATGGCTACACCTTC.